One and the same sample provided the 16 T cell receptor beta chains below, sequenced in a study of T cells in Graves' hyperthyroidism and ophthalmopathy. Amplified TCR beta CDR3 regions derived from RNA transcripts. When the TCR CDR3 underwent first-round RT-PCR, the HTBI primer set was used. One entry per CDR3 protein results from TCRdb running MiXCR on the multiplex PCR reads. The sample holds roughly 200,000 distinct CDR3 sequences, about 17% seen once. Source material: blood. Receptor source: a man between 40 and 49 years old with Graves' hyperthyroidism.

In its sample, this clonotype was seen many times. This rearrangement joins TRBV11-2 to TRBJ2-2, with D maybe TRBD1 (5 bases). The V gene lost 1 base and the J gene lost 6 bases, with 9 bases spanning the gap. Germline CDR1 and CDR2: SGHAT and FQNNGV. The CDR3 has 14 amino acids. The CDR3 reads CASSLGPGPGELFF. In DNA form, the CDR3 reads TGTGCCAGCAGCTTAGGCCCAGGGCCCGGGGAGCTGTTTTTT.

The table lists this clonotype with a few counts. The chain employs TRBV11-2 and TRBJ2-4; TRBD2 matches 8 bases. CDR3 size: 15 residues. V shed 5 bases and J 6 bases; nucleotides not matched to a gene: 9. Germline V gives CDR1 SGHAT, CDR2 FQNNGV. The CDR3: CASSPRAGGGNIQYF. As DNA, the CDR3 is TGTGCCAGCAGCCCCCGTGCCGGGGGGGGAAACATTCAGTACTTC.

This clonotype was found many times. The J gene is TRBJ2-1, the V gene TRBV20-1; 12 nucleotides line up with TRBD2. CDR1 is DFQATT, CDR2 SNEGSKA, per germline (reference sequence). The V segment lost 6 bases and the J segment 6 bases; nucleotides outside the gene matches: 9. This CDR3 spans 15 amino acids. CDR3 residues: CSAQTSGGFSNEQFF. The CDR3 DNA sequence: TGCAGTGCACAAACTAGCGGGGGGTTTTCCAATGAGCAGTTCTTC.

Concerning this clonotype itself: Because the CDR3 is missing its conserved closing phenylalanine or tryptophan, this is likely a read error. The rearrangement links TRBV19 to TRBJ1-5, with 7 positions matching TRBD1. From germline, CDR1 is LNHDA and CDR2 SQIVND (reference sequence). V shed 4 bases and J 4 bases; nucleotides not matched to a gene: 4. The CDR3 is 14 residues long. The CDR3 loop reads CASSRDRANQPQHL. The CDR3, as DNA: TGTGCCAGTAGTAGAGACAGGGCGAATCAGCCCCAGCATCTT.

Many counts were recorded for this clonotype. The chain has TRBV10-3 and TRBJ1-5; D is undetermined. This CDR3 is 16 amino acids long. With 0 bases removed from V and 3 bases from J, the gap between germline ends came to 12 bases. Germline CDR1 is ENHRY and CDR2 is SYGVKD. CDR3 residues: CAISESAGRNNQPQHF. The CDR3 DNA sequence: TGTGCCATCAGTGAGTCGGCCGGCCGGAACAATCAGCCCCAGCATTTT.

This clonotype was counted ten times or more. The V call is TRBV2, the J call TRBJ2-1, with D hard to call. Germline V gene data show CDR1 as SNHLY and CDR2 as FYNNEI. The CDR3 is 12 amino acids. Deletions cut 5 bases from V and 5 bases from J, with 7 bases between. Here the CDR3 DNA reads TGTGCCAGCAGTACCGTAAACAATGAGCAGTTCTTC. This gives the protein CASSTVNNEQFF.

This chain's CDR3 is CASSQNDGTGNTDTQYF. The CDR3 DNA is TGTGCCAGCAGCCAGAACGACGGGACAGGGAACACAGATACGCAGTATTTT. This rearrangement joins TRBV3-1 to TRBJ2-3; 9 positions match TRBD1. Germline V CDR1 and CDR2: LGHDT, YNNKEL (reference sequence). J was trimmed by 2 bases and V by 3 bases; bases with no gene match: 9. CDR3 length: 17 amino acids.

This clonotype was counted at least ten times. V usage is TRBV18 and J usage is TRBJ2-5; D remains ambiguous. Germline-derived CDR1 and CDR2 are KGHSH and LQKENI. Trimming shortened V by 8 bases and J by 1 base, and 14 bases separated the two germline ends. The CDR3 is made up of 14 amino acids. The CDR3 nucleotides are TGTGCCAGCCAGGAATGGGCAGGCCAAGAGACCCAGTACTTC. Its protein product is CASQEWAGQETQYF.

This clonotype was found many times. The chain's CDR3 is CSAHGAGGTEAFF. DNA for the CDR3: TGCAGTGCCCACGGCGCAGGAGGGACTGAAGCTTTCTTT. The genes are TRBV20-1 and TRBJ1-1; no reliable D call. The germline CDR1 and CDR2 sequences are DFQATT and SNEGSKA (reference sequence). The CDR3 runs 13 residues. The V gene lost 6 bases and the J gene lost 5 bases, with 16 bases spanning the gap.

As regards this clonotype: The conserved phenylalanine or tryptophan normally closing the CDR3 is absent here, so this likely arose from a read error. This sequence joins TRBV6-1 and TRBJ2-2, with TRBD2 matching 7 bases. Germline V CDR1 and CDR2: MNHNS, SASEGT. This CDR3 comprises 16 residues. V dropped 10 bases and J dropped 5; count of bases not matched to a gene: 16. The CDR3 loop reads CATLLGAGLGTGELFL. In nucleotides, the CDR3 is TGTGCCACCCTCCTTGGAGCGGGGCTGGGAACCGGGGAGCTGTTTCTT.

Many counts were recorded for this clonotype. The chain couples TRBV10-3 to TRBJ1-2; D is undetermined. The V gene lost 2 bases and the J gene lost 6 bases, with 10 bases spanning the gap. The V gene's germline CDR1 is ENHRY and CDR2 SYGVKD. This CDR3 has 13 amino acids. The CDR3 region is CAISEVQIDGYTF. CDR3 sequence (DNA): TGTGCCATCAGTGAGGTACAGATTGATGGCTACACCTTC.

This clonotype was observed many times. The genes are TRBV20-1 and TRBJ1-1; TRBD1 matches at 7 bases. The ends lost 2 bases at V and 3 bases at J; junction bases unmatched: 3. The CDR3 has 13 amino acids. CDR1 and CDR2 from the germline V gene are DFQATT and SNEGSKA (reference sequence). The CDR3 DNA is TGCAGTGCTAGACCAGGGGGAGACACTGAAGCTTTCTTT. This sequence encodes CSARPGGDTEAFF.

This clonotype was counted at least ten times. The chain employs TRBV28 and TRBJ1-4, with D unresolved. The germline gives CDR1 MDHEN, CDR2 SYDVKM. This CDR3 region has 13 residues. V was cut by 3 bases and J by 2 bases, with 4 bases left in between. This chain's CDR3 is CASSFGTNEKLFF. CDR3 bases: TGTGCCAGCAGTTTTGGGACTAATGAAAAACTGTTTTTT.

The chain is built from TRBV29-1 and TRBJ2-2, with unresolved D. Trimming removed 4 bases at V and 6 bases at J, with 12 bases between. The CDR3 covers 13 residues. CDR1 and CDR2 (germline): SQVTM, ANQGSEA. The CDR3 reads CSVAGVVAGELFF. As DNA, the CDR3 is TGCAGCGTTGCTGGGGTTGTCGCCGGGGAGCTGTTTTTT.

This clonotype was detected a few times. This chain joins TRBV28 and TRBJ2-5; 10 bases agree with TRBD2. V shed 8 bases and J 4 bases; nucleotides not matched to a gene: 4. Germline CDR1 is MDHEN and CDR2 is SYDVKM. The CDR3 sequence is 13 residues long. CDR3 bases: TGTGCCAGCCTAGCGGGGGCCGCAGAGACCCAGTACTTC. This sequence encodes CASLAGAAETQYF.

This clonotype was seen more than once but under ten times. V usage is TRBV27 and J usage is TRBJ1-5; D possibly corresponds to TRBD1 (6 bases). Trimming took 0 bases from V and 3 from J, leaving 12 bases between them. Germline V lookup: CDR1 MNHEY, CDR2 SMNVEV (reference sequence). The CDR3 totals 16 residues. CDR3: CASSLSPGAINQPQHF. Here the CDR3 DNA reads TGTGCCAGCAGTTTATCACCAGGGGCGATCAATCAGCCCCAGCATTTT.